The 27 T cell receptor beta chains reported below all come from one sample, sequenced in a study of T cell clusters in autoimmune cytopenias. TRB was amplified from around 0.25 ug of peripheral blood genomic DNA per sample. TRB rearrangements were amplified by touch-down multiplex PCR with mixed TRB-A/B primers. TCRdb reprocessed the multiplex PCR reads and keeps a single row for each CDR3 protein, giving no DNA. The sample data list thousands of distinct CDR3 sequences. The data also belong to a second study, concerning T cell repertoires in aging, cancer and after chemotherapy.

Sequencing input: peripheral blood. Source of these receptors: a human donor in good health.

The chain links TRBV7-2 to TRBJ2-5; TCRdb returns TRBD1, unconfirmable since there is no DNA. CDR1 SGHTA and CDR2 FQGNSA come from the germline V gene. The CDR3 extends over 15 amino acids. This chain's CDR3 is CASSLGGQGGETQYF. The entire variable domain, with the rest obtained from reference TRBV7-2 and TRBJ2-5, is as follows: GAGVSQSPSNKVTEKGKDVELRCDPISGHTALYWYRQSLGQGLEFLIYFQGNSAPDKSGLPSDRFSAERTGGSVSTLTIQRTQQEDSAVYLCASSLGGQGGETQYFGPGTRLLVL.

The chain is built from TRBV6-4 and TRBJ2-3; the D gene TCRdb calls, TRBD2, cannot be checked with no DNA. Germline assignment: CDR1 MRHNA and CDR2 SNTAGT. This CDR3 region has 14 residues. This CDR3 is CAIESREVTDTQYF.

This chain uses TRBV27 with TRBJ2-3; TCRdb gives TRBD2 as the D gene, but with no DNA this cannot be confirmed. Germline V gene sequence: CDR1 MNHEY, CDR2 SMNVEV (reference sequence). This CDR3 is 17 amino acids long. Here the CDR3 reads CASSLSTAGGLGDTQYF.

In terms of frequency, this clonotype is medium-sized. The V call is TRBV6-6, the J call TRBJ1-2. Germline V gene sequence: CDR1 MNHNY, CDR2 SVGAGI (reference sequence). The CDR3 consists of 15 residues. CDR3 loop: CASSYLRSGDYGYTF.

This chain links TRBV18 with TRBJ1-2; TCRdb's D gene call, TRBD1, goes unchecked for lack of DNA. The CDR3 is made up of 15 amino acids. Germline CDR1 KGHSH, CDR2 LQKENI. CDR3 loop: CASSPPGQESRGYTF. Using reference TRBV18 and TRBJ1-2 for the parts outside the CDR3, the full variable domain is NAGVMQNPRHLVRRRGQEARLRCSPMKGHSHVYWYRQLPEEGLKFMVYLQKENIIDESGMPKERFSAEFPKEGPSILRIQQVVRGDSAAYFCASSPPGQESRGYTFGSGTRLTVV.

This clonotype is labeled medium-sized (0.01 to 0.1%) based on frequency. The rearrangement links TRBV11-1 to TRBJ2-5; TCRdb returns TRBD1, unconfirmable since there is no DNA. Germline values: CDR1 SGHAT, CDR2 FQDESV (reference sequence). The CDR3 has 17 amino acids. The chain's CDR3 is CASSLAPGAGSEETQYF.

The CDR3 spells CASSLRIGLASSYEQYF. The chain has TRBV6-1 and TRBJ2-7; TCRdb indicates TRBD2, and absent DNA this call remains unverified. The germline V gene has CDR1 MNHNS and CDR2 SASEGT. The length of the CDR3 is 17 residues.

The rearrangement joins TRBV6-1 to TRBJ1-1; TCRdb lists TRBD1, though no DNA is available to test this call. The length of the CDR3 is 13 residues. Germline loops: CDR1 MNHNS, CDR2 SASEGT. This chain's CDR3 is CASSGTGDTEAFF.

Frequency places this clonotype as medium-sized (0.01 to 0.1%). V usage is TRBV18 and J usage is TRBJ2-3; TCRdb indicates TRBD1, and absent DNA this call remains unverified. The V gene's germline CDR1 is KGHSH and CDR2 LQKENI. CDR3 length: 15 amino acids. The CDR3 loop reads CASSPLKVPEGTQYF.

The chain couples TRBV5-5 to TRBJ2-1; TCRdb designates TRBD2, a call that cannot be tested without DNA. This CDR3 is built from 17 residues. CDR1 SGHKS and CDR2 YYEKEE come from the germline V gene (reference sequence). The CDR3 here is CASSMGVAGGSHHEQFF. Full variable domain (remainder filled in from reference TRBV5-5 and TRBJ2-1): DAGVTQSPTHLIKTRGQQVTLRCSPISGHKSVSWYQQVLGQGPQFIFQYYEKEERGRGNFPDRFSARQFPNYSSELNVNALLLGDSALYLCASSMGVAGGSHHEQFFGPGTRLTVL.

The V gene is TRBV5-1, the J gene TRBJ2-1; the TRBD2 assignment by TCRdb is unverifiable without DNA. The CDR3 length is 16 residues. CDR1 and CDR2 (germline): SGHRS, YFSETQ. The CDR3 sequence: CASSLAGASWGGEQFF.

This sequence joins TRBV5-4 and TRBJ2-3. This CDR3 has 15 residues. The germline gives CDR1 SGHNT, CDR2 YYREEE (reference sequence). The CDR3 sequence: CASSATTFSTDTQYF.

V is TRBV5-4 and J is TRBJ2-3; lacking DNA, the TRBD2 call made by TCRdb goes unchecked. The CDR3 runs 13 residues. Germline CDR1 SGHNT, CDR2 YYREEE (reference sequence). CDR3: CASSSRGEDTQYF.

J is TRBJ2-7 and V is TRBV6-5; the TRBD2 assignment by TCRdb is unverifiable without DNA. The germline CDR1 and CDR2 sequences are MNHEY and SVGAGI. This CDR3 spans 14 amino acids. CDR3 region: CASRLAGGTYEQYF.

V is TRBV27 and J is TRBJ1-5. CDR3 size: 13 residues. CDR1 and CDR2 (germline): MNHEY, SMNVEV (reference sequence). This CDR3 is CASSIDRSQPQHF.

V is TRBV6-6 and J is TRBJ1-5. In germline, CDR1 is MNHNY, CDR2 SVGAGI (reference sequence). This CDR3 region has 14 residues. The CDR3 reads CASSWSDRNQPQHF.

This clonotype is medium-sized by frequency. The CDR3 sequence is CASSGRGPPYEQYF. V is TRBV5-4 and J is TRBJ2-7; TCRdb lists TRBD1, though no DNA is available to test this call. CDR1 is SGHNT and CDR2 is YYREEE in the germline V gene (reference sequence). The CDR3 is 14 residues long.

The rearrangement joins TRBV7-9 to TRBJ2-1; TCRdb designates TRBD2, a call that cannot be tested without DNA. Germline CDR1 and CDR2: SEHNR and FQNEAQ (reference sequence). This CDR3 region has 17 residues. The CDR3 spells CASPPPNGPSSYNEQFF.

This chain connects TRBV19 to TRBJ2-2; TCRdb's D gene call, TRBD1, goes unchecked for lack of DNA. This CDR3 comprises 17 residues. Germline values: CDR1 LNHDA, CDR2 SQIVND (reference sequence). CDR3 sequence reads: CASSIQVGGANTGELFF. The full variable domain, rest sourced from reference TRBV19 and TRBJ2-2, is DGGITQSPKYLFRKEGQNVTLSCEQNLNHDAMYWYRQDPGQGLRLIYYSQIVNDFQKGDIAEGYSVSREKKESFPLTVTSAQKNPTAFYLCASSIQVGGANTGELFFGEGSRLTVL.

This clonotype is medium-sized (0.01 to 0.1%) by frequency. V gene TRBV5-5 combines with J gene TRBJ2-2; as DNA is missing, the TRBD1 call by TCRdb cannot be tested. Germline V gene lookup returns CDR1 SGHKS and CDR2 YYEKEE (reference sequence). CDR3 length equals 15 residues. CDR3: CASSLTPRDTGELFF.

Considering frequency, this clonotype is medium-sized. The genes are TRBV19 and TRBJ2-5; no DNA is available, so the TRBD2 call from TCRdb remains unchecked. The CDR3 covers 14 residues. Germline V gene data show CDR1 as LNHDA and CDR2 as SQIVND (reference sequence). The chain's CDR3 is CASSARASRETQYF.

In terms of frequency, this clonotype is medium-sized (0.01 to 0.1%). The V and J genes are TRBV11-1 and TRBJ2-1. The CDR3 is 16 amino acids. CDR1 and CDR2 from the germline V gene are SGHAT and FQDESV (reference sequence). The CDR3 loop is CASSLSITVLDNEQFF. Full variable domain (missing parts from reference TRBV11-1 and TRBJ2-1): EAEVAQSPRYKITEKSQAVAFWCDPISGHATLYWYRQILGQGPELLVQFQDESVVDDSQLPKDRFSAERLKGVDSTLKIQPAELGDSAMYLCASSLSITVLDNEQFFGPGTRLTVL.

The gene calls are TRBV6-1 and TRBJ1-6; with no DNA, the TCRdb D assignment of TRBD1 cannot be verified. Germline V gene data show CDR1 as MNHNS and CDR2 as SASEGT. The CDR3 has 15 amino acids. CDR3 in amino acids: CASRSGTGGDSPLHF.

This clonotype is deemed medium-sized by its frequency. The chain is built from TRBV6-1 and TRBJ2-5; the D call of TRBD1 rests on TCRdb alone, since no DNA is present to check it. The CDR3 is 12 residues long. Looked up from germline, CDR1 is MNHNS and CDR2 is SASEGT. This CDR3 is CASMGGRETQYF.

V usage is TRBV11-2 and J usage is TRBJ2-1; TCRdb selects TRBD1, and the lack of DNA leaves this call unchecked. The germline gives CDR1 SGHAT, CDR2 FQNNGV. The CDR3 totals 15 residues. CDR3 sequence: CASSSGSGQYNEQFF.

V and J are TRBV24-1 and TRBJ2-3; TCRdb's D gene call, TRBD2, goes unchecked for lack of DNA. CDR1 and CDR2 from the germline V gene are KGHDR and SFDVKD. The length of the CDR3 is 17 residues. CDR3 amino acids: CATSDPSESGRTDTQYF.

CDR3: CASSTRQGAWNTEAFF. The V and J genes are TRBV19 and TRBJ1-1; TCRdb's D call of TRBD1 is untestable without DNA. The CDR3 totals 16 residues. Germline CDR1 and CDR2: LNHDA and SQIVND (reference sequence).